The 20 T cell receptor beta chains in this list originate from one sample, sequenced in a study of T cell repertoires in cytomegalovirus infection. The antigens of these receptors remain unknown. TCRdb redid the calling of the reads with MiXCR, one entry per CDR3 protein. Among 550,000 to 700,000 distinct CDR3 sequences listed, 40% were seen once. This specimen was cultured PBMCs, taken from culture after CMV antigen stimulation. All receptors come from a human donor in good health (CMV status not recorded). Some clones in this sample may be carry-over from other donors' samples.

This clonotype has just a few counts. The CDR3 here is CASSSPGQGGTNPSGRYEQYF. CDR3 coding DNA: TGTGCCAGCAGCTCGCCGGGACAGGGGGGAACTAATCCTAGCGGACGATACGAGCAGTACTTC. The chain combines TRBV7-2 with TRBJ2-7, with 11 nucleotides matching TRBD1. This CDR3 region has 21 residues. From germline, CDR1 is SGHTA and CDR2 FQGNSA. V lost 4 bases and J lost 4; bases outside the gene matches: 24.

CDR3 coding DNA: TGTGCCAGCAGCCCCGGGGGTGTTGGGGCCAACGTCCTGACTTTC. It codes for CASSPGGVGANVLTF. This chain connects TRBV6-2 or TRBV6-3 to TRBJ2-6; maybe TRBD2 (6 bases). Trimming cost V 6 bases and J 3 bases, with 12 bases left between them. The CDR3 loop spans 15 amino acids. CDR1 and CDR2 (germline): MNHEY, SVGEGT.

V gene TRBV6-2 or TRBV6-3 combines with J gene TRBJ2-7, with D perhaps TRBD1 (6 bases). Germline-derived CDR1 and CDR2 are MNHEY and SVGEGT. The CDR3 consists of 13 residues. The ends were cut back, 4 bases at V and 4 bases at J, with 11 bases in the middle. CDR3 nucleotides: TGTGCCAGCAGTTCGGACAGTCTATACGAGCAGTACTTC. It encodes CASSSDSLYEQYF.

This clonotype showed up just a few times. The chain carries TRBV6-1 and TRBJ1-1; tentatively, D is TRBD1 (6 bases). With 4 bases removed from V and 9 bases from J, the gap between germline ends came to 9 bases. The CDR3 runs 11 residues. The germline gives CDR1 MNHNS, CDR2 SASEGT. Here the CDR3 reads CASSGGQKAFF. DNA of the CDR3: TGTGCCAGCAGTGGAGGACAGAAAGCTTTCTTT.

This clonotype was picked up a small number of times. The gene calls are TRBV6-2 or TRBV6-3 and TRBJ2-7; D unclear. The ends were cut back, 0 bases at V and 2 bases at J, with 8 bases in the middle. In germline, CDR1 is MNHEY, CDR2 SVGEGT. The CDR3 has 14 amino acids. This CDR3 is CASSYSVVPYEQYF. The DNA of the CDR3 is TGTGCCAGCAGTTACTCGGTGGTCCCCTACGAGCAGTACTTC.

V and J are TRBV7-8 and TRBJ2-1; D may be TRBD1 or TRBD2 (6 bases each). This CDR3 is 16 amino acids long. Germline V gene data show CDR1 as SGHVS and CDR2 as FQNEAQ. V was shortened by 3 bases and J by 7 bases, with 19 bases between the two germline ends. CDR3 protein: CASSLFRGAARNEQFF. The CDR3 coding sequence is TGTGCCAGCAGCTTGTTTAGGGGGGCCGCGAGGAATGAGCAGTTCTTC.

This clonotype was seen a handful of times. The CDR3 region is CASSLDISQPQHF. In DNA form, the CDR3 reads TGTGCCAGCAGCTTAGACATTAGTCAGCCCCAGCATTTT. V usage is TRBV7-2 and J usage is TRBJ1-5, with no clear D. Germline lookup yields CDR1 SGHTA and CDR2 FQGNSA. V was trimmed by 1 base and J by 6 bases, leaving 7 bases between them. The CDR3 has 13 amino acids.

V usage is TRBV4-3 and J usage is TRBJ2-1, with TRBD2 as a possible D gene (6 bases). The germline V and J ends were trimmed by 0 bases and 3 bases, with 9 bases remaining between them. CDR1 is LGHNA, CDR2 YSLEER, per germline. The CDR3 extends over 15 amino acids. The CDR3 DNA follows: TGCGCCAGCAGCCAAGACTCGCGGGACTACAATGAGCAGTTCTTC. Protein sequence: CASSQDSRDYNEQFF.

This clonotype came up a few times. The chain links TRBV20-1 to TRBJ2-7, with D perhaps matching TRBD1 or TRBD2 (6 bases each). The V end lost 3 bases, the J end lost 5 bases, and 20 bases lay between the germline ends. Germline lookup yields CDR1 DFQATT and CDR2 SNEGSKA (reference sequence). The CDR3 runs to 15 residues. CDR3 sequence (DNA): TGCAGTGCTAGTGGGGTCTGGGGGGCGCGGAACGAGCAGTACTTC. Its protein is CSASGVWGARNEQYF.

This rearrangement joins TRBV12-3 or TRBV12-4 to TRBJ2-7; the D call may be TRBD1 or TRBD2 (5 bases each). Trimming removed 4 bases at V and 4 bases at J, with 14 bases between. The CDR3 totals 14 residues. The CDR3, as DNA: TGTGCCAGCAGTTGGGGACCGAGATCTTACGAGCAGTACTTC. It translates to CASSWGPRSYEQYF.

The chain combines TRBV7-2 with TRBJ1-2; perhaps TRBD1 as D (5 bases). Per the germline V gene, CDR1 is SGHTA and CDR2 is FQGNSA. The CDR3 contains 14 residues. Deletions cut 0 bases from V and 7 bases from J, with 12 bases between. CDR3 nucleotides: TGTGCCAGCAGCTTAGCGGCGGGGACTGGTGGCTACACCTTC. It yields the protein CASSLAAGTGGYTF.

This clonotype was seen more than once but under ten times. The chain is built from TRBV11-3 and TRBJ2-7, with D unresolved. CDR1 and CDR2 from the germline V gene are SGHNT and YENEEA. The CDR3 consists of 15 residues. The V end lost 6 bases, the J end lost 0 bases, and 15 bases lay between the germline ends. The DNA of the CDR3 is TGTGCCAGCAGGTTCTCCCAAGGGTCCTCCTACGAGCAGTACTTC. This sequence encodes CASRFSQGSSYEQYF.

The sample holds a few counts of this clonotype. This chain joins TRBV2 and TRBJ1-2, with D unresolved. Germline assignment: CDR1 SNHLY and CDR2 FYNNEI. The V gene lost 5 bases and the J gene lost 4 bases, with 8 bases spanning the gap. CDR3 size: 12 residues. CDR3 sequence: CASSTDTYGYTF. The CDR3, as DNA: TGTGCCAGCAGTACTGACACCTATGGCTACACCTTC.

The V call is TRBV7-2, the J call TRBJ2-2; 7 nucleotides align to TRBD2. This CDR3 contains 17 residues. V trimming: 1 base; J trimming: 6 bases; junction bases outside the gene matches: 11. Germline V gene sequence: CDR1 SGHTA, CDR2 FQGNSA. CDR3 amino acids: CASSLVGGLVTAGELFF. The CDR3 nucleotides are TGTGCCAGCAGCTTAGTTGGTGGACTAGTAACGGCCGGGGAGCTGTTTTTT.

The rearrangement uses TRBV4-1 and TRBJ2-1; D is perhaps TRBD1 or TRBD2 (5 bases each). V dropped 8 bases and J dropped 4 bases, with 12 bases sitting between them. Germline values: CDR1 MGHRA, CDR2 YSYEKL. The CDR3 loop spans 13 amino acids. The DNA of the CDR3 is TGCGCCAGCGGGACCCGGGATTACAATGAGCAGTTCTTC. Amino acids: CASGTRDYNEQFF.

The chain carries TRBV18 and TRBJ1-2, with unresolved D. Germline CDR1 KGHSH, CDR2 LQKENI. The length of the CDR3 is 17 residues. Trimming cost V 2 bases and J 7 bases, with 23 bases left between them. CDR3 loop: CASSPYQSDGSAGGYTF. The CDR3 DNA follows: TGTGCCAGCTCACCATACCAGTCCGACGGCTCGGCGGGTGGCTACACCTTC.

The chain recombines TRBV20-1 with TRBJ2-3, with D perhaps given as TRBD1 or TRBD2 (5 bases each). Germline CDR1 and CDR2: DFQATT and SNEGSKA (reference sequence). V was trimmed by 6 bases and J by 3 bases, leaving 19 bases between them. The CDR3 contains 15 residues. Here the CDR3 reads CSARDVPGGTDTQYF. In nucleotides, the CDR3 is TGCAGTGCCAGGGACGTACCCGGCGGAACAGATACGCAGTATTTT.

The rearrangement uses TRBV6-6 and TRBJ2-7; 7 bases are a match to TRBD2. Per germline, CDR1 MNHNY and CDR2 SVGAGI (reference sequence). CDR3 length: 15 residues. V dropped 1 base and J dropped 4; count of bases not matched to a gene: 7. CDR3 sequence (DNA): TGTGCCAGCAGTTACTACGGGGCAGCGGGATACGAGCAGTACTTC. It yields the protein CASSYYGAAGYEQYF.

The rearrangement joins TRBV7-9 to TRBJ2-1; TRBD1 or TRBD2 may be the D gene (6 bases each). V was cut by 4 bases and J by 2 bases, with 15 bases left in between. The CDR3 totals 16 residues. Germline CDR1 SEHNR, CDR2 FQNEAQ (reference sequence). The CDR3 loop is CASSSRGGHTYNEQFF. The CDR3 region has the DNA TGTGCCAGCAGCTCCAGAGGGGGGCACACCTACAATGAGCAGTTCTTC.

V usage is TRBV5-4 and J usage is TRBJ1-1; 8 bases match TRBD1. Germline V lookup: CDR1 SGHNT, CDR2 YYREEE (reference sequence). This CDR3 region has 12 residues. J lost 4 bases, V lost 4 bases, and 0 bases had no gene match. CDR3 amino acids: CASSGQGTEAFF. Here the CDR3 DNA reads TGTGCCAGCAGCGGACAGGGCACTGAAGCTTTCTTT.